This T cell receptor (beta chain) is drawn from a study of sequential checkpoint blockade in melanoma. The overall study: DNA from 91 pretreatment tumor samples underwent TCRβ immunosequencing. After nivolumab or ipilimumab alone, about 22 patients had week-13 rebiopsies. Regarding the study as a whole: T-cell fraction and clonality followed PD-L1 and CD8+ counts, not mutational load.

This CDR3 has 15 residues. The V gene's germline CDR1 is MNHGY and CDR2 SAAAGT. V trimming: 4 bases; J trimming: 6 bases; junction bases outside the gene matches: 10. Note on this clone: No antigen is known for it.

Regarding treatment: randomized to nivolumab then ipilimumab (arm A) or the reverse (arm B). None of the patients previously received DNA-damaging chemotherapy. Assay used: immunoSEQ multiplex PCR; TCRdb lists only in-frame clones, some missing. The sample contains approximately 20,000 clones, roughly 28% of which appear only once. The chain combines TRBV6-8 with TRBJ2-7, with 9 bases that match TRBD1. The TCR was taken from a human donor with melanoma. This specimen was tumor tissue (inferred from file names), taken from a patient given nivolumab and ipilimumab in sequence. The CDR3 loop reads CASSFTGQGRGEQYF. CDR3 coding DNA: TGTGCCAGCAGTTTCACGGGACAGGGAAGGGGCGAGCAGTACTTC.